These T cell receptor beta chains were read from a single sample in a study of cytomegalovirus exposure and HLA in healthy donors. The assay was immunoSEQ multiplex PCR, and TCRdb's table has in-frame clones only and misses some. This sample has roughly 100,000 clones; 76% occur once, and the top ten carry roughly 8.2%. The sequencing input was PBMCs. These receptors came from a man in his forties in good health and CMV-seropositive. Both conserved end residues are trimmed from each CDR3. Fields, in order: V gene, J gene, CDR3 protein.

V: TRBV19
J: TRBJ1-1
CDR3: ASSIVGVTEAF

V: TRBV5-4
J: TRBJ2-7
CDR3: ASSSPGRVTYEQY

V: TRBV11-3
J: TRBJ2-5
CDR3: ASSLIRGGETQY

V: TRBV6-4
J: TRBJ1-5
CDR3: ASSDIGTGGCFDQPQH

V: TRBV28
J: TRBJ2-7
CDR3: ASTRGATYEQY

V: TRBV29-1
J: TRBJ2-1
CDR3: SVDLGLAGGGEQF

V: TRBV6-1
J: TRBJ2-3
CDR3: ASSDTPGPPGRTDTQY

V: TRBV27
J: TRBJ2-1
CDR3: ASSLYQGDTTYNEQF

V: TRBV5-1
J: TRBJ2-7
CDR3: ASSLASGPSSYEQY

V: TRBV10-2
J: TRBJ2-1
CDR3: ASVSGRARNEQF

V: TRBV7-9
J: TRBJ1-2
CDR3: ASSRGTGDYGYT

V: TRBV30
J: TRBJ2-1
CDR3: AWTPGGEQF

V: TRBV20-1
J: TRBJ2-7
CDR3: SARDSHEQY

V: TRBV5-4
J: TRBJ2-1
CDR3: ASSEWTSGGSSYNEQF

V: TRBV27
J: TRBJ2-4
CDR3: ASREGAKNSQY

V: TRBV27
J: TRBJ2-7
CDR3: ASSMTSSYEQY

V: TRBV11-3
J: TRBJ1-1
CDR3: ASSLGGGTGVPGTEAF

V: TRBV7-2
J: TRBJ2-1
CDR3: ASRRRDEQF

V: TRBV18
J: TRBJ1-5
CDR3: ASSAGIGNQPQH

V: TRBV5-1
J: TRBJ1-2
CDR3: ASSPLGTGSGYT

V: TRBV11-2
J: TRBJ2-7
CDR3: ASSLDLSGDTYEQY

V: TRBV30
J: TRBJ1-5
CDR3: AWSLRGGARSQPQH

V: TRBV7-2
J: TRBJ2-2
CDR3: ASSLPRGSLNTGELF

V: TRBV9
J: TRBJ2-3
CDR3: ASSVALPPDTQY

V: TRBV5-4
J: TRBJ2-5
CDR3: ASSLDGTGVETQY

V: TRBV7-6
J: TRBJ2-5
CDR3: ASSGGDRGTQY

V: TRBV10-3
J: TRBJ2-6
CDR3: AISEHGQGMSGGANGLT

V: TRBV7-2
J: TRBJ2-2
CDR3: ASSLYNTGELF

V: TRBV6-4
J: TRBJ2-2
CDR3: ASSGLESGELF

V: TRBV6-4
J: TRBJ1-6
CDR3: ASSSGQINSPLH

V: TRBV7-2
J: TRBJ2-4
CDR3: ASSRMLRGSQY

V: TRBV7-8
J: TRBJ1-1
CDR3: ASSLVGGNTEAF

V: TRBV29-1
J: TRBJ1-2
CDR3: SVEDRDRGLSKGYT

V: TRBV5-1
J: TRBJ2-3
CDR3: ASSLRTSGGPTDTQY

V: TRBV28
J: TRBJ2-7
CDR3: ASSSPRTGGSYEQY

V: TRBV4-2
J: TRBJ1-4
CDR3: ASSHRDRVKGNEKLF

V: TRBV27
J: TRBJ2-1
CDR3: ASSFEGRSSYNEQL

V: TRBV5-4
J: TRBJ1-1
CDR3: ASSLNRNTEAF

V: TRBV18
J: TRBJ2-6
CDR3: ASSPRWTGEDNGLT

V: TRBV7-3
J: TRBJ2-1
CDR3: ASSSRLTSHQQF

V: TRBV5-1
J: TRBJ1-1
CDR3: ASSQGALTEAF

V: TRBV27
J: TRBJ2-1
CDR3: ASSRLAGSLSEQF

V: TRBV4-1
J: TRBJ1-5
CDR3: ASSQGTGWGQPQH

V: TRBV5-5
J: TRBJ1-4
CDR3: ASSLPGSGEKLF

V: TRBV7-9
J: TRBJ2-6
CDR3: ASSTQPGQGSSGANVLT

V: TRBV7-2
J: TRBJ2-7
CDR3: ASSFTGTKYEQY

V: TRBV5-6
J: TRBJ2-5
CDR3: ASSIRDRGRLETQY

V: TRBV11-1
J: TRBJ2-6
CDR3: ASSPRVQASGANGLT

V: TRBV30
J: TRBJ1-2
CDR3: AWMWGPGYT

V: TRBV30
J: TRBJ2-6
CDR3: AWIGTGDSGANVLT